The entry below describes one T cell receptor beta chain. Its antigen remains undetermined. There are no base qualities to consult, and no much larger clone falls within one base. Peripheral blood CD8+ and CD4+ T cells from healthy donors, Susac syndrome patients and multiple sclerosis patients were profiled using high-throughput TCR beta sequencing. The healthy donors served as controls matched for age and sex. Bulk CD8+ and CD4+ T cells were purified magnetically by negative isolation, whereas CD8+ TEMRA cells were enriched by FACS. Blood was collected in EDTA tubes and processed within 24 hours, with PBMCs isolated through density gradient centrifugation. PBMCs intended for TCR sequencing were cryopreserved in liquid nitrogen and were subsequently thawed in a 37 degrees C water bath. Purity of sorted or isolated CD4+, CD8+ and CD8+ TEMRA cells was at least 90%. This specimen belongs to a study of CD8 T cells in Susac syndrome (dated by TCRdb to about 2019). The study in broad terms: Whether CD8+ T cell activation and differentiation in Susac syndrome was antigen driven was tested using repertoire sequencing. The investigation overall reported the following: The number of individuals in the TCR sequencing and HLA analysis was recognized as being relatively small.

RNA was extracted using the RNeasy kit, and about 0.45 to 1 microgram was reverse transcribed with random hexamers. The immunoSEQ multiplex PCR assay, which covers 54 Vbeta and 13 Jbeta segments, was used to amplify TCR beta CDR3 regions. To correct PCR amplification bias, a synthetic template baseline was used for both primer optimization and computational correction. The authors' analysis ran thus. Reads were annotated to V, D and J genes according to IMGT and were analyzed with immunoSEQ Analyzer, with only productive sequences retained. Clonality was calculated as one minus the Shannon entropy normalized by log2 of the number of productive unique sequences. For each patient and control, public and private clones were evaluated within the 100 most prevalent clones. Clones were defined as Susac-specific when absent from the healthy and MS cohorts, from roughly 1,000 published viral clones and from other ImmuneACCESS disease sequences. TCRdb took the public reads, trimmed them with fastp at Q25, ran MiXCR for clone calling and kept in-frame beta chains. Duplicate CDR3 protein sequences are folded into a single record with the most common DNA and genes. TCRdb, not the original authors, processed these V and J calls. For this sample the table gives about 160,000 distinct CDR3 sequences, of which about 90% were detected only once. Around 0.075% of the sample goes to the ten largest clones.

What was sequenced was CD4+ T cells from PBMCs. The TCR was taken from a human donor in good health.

The CDR3 in this case is CSASGTDEKLFF. The nucleotide sequence is TGCAGTGCTTCCGGGACAGACGAAAAACTGTTTTTT. The rearrangement joined TRBV20-1 to TRBJ1-4; TRBD1 aligns with 7 central bases. Trimming removed 5 bases from V and 8 bases from J; the gene matches leave 5 bases unexplained. Measured from the cysteine to the phenylalanine, the CDR3 is 12 residues long. The CDR3 DNA has 36 bases and is translated from base 1. Sequences DFQATT (CDR1) and SNEGSKA (CDR2) are obtained from the germline V gene (reference sequence).